The present T cell receptor beta chain was sequenced within a study of coeliac disease. With respect to this clone: Its antigen remains unidentified.

Sequencing used immunoSEQ multiplex PCR; TCRdb keeps in-frame clones, though not all of them. The data contain 4,200 or so clones, roughly three fifths of them singletons. Overall study results and limits: Most TRB amino acid sequences occurred in only one sample. Control samples showed higher TRB and TRG clonality than intraepithelial and lamina propria samples in active celiac disease.

Sequencing was carried out using intraepithelial lymphocytes from the gut. This sequence was found in a man aged 70-80 years with active celiac disease.

DNA for the CDR3: TGCGCCAGCAGCCAAGGGGGGGGCTCCTACAATGAGCAGTTCTTC. Protein: CASSQGGGSYNEQFF. The rearrangement links TRBV4-1 to TRBJ2-1; 7 bases align to TRBD2. V was clipped by 1 base and J by 0 bases; unmatched bases: 0. Germline CDR1 is MGHRA and CDR2 is YSYEKL. The CDR3 has 15 residues.